This T cell receptor (beta chain) was profiled in a study of shared clonotypes between healthy human individuals. Tens of thousands of T cell genomes (about 210 ng DNA) went into each sorted-subset replicate. Under the authors' procedure: There were no quality scores in the junction-only immunoSEQ sequences, so filtering differed. The protocol was immunoSEQ multiplex PCR, while the TCRdb copy is restricted to in-frame clones and leaves out a portion. That table is the source of V, J and clone size, and D and trimming were worked out from the DNA. The sample yields about 2.3 million clones, less than 95% seen once. Germline V gene lookup returns CDR1 KGHSH and CDR2 LQKENI. V was cut by 6 bases and J by 4 bases, with 9 bases left in between. CDR3 size: 13 residues. With regard to this clone: Its antigen is undetermined.

The healthy adult donors were HIV-negative and reported no recent acute infections or vaccinations. Findings of the study overall: In four donors, around 5% of naive CD4 clonotypes appeared in common.

This chain joins TRBV18 and TRBJ1-4; the D is unclear. The clonotype originates from a man younger than 30 in good health. Some clones in this sample may be carry-over from other donors' samples. Input material: naive CD4+ T cells from PBMCs. Subset defined: CD45RA+ positively selected. The CDR3 sequence: CASSVQNNEKLFF. CDR3 coding DNA: TGTGCCAGCTCGGTACAGAATAATGAAAAACTGTTTTTT.